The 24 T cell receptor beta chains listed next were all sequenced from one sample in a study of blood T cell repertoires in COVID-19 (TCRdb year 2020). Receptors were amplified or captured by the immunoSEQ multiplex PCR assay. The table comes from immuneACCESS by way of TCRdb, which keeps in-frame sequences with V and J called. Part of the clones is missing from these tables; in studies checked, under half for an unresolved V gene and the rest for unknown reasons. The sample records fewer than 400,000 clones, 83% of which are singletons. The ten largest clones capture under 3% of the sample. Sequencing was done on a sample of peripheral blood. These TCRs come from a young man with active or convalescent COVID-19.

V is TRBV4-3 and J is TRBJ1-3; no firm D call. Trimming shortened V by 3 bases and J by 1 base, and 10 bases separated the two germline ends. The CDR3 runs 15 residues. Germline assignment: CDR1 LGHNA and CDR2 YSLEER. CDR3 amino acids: CASSQLRTSGNTIYF. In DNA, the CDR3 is TGCGCCAGCAGCCAGCTCAGGACTTCTGGAAACACCATATATTTT.

This chain's CDR3 is CASSQPGTSTDTQYF. CDR3 coding DNA: TGTGCCAGCAGCCAACCCGGGACTAGCACAGATACGCAGTATTTT. V is TRBV21-1 and J is TRBJ2-3; the D call in the table, TRBD2, was not verified against the DNA. TRBV21-1 is designated a pseudogene. This CDR3 is built from 15 residues.

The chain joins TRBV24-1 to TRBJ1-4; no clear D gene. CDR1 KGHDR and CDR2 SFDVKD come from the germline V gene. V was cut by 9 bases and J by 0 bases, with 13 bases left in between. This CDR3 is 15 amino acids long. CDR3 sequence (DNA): TGTGCCACCCTCAACCCAGAAACAACTAATGAAAAACTGTTTTTT. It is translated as CATLNPETTNEKLFF.

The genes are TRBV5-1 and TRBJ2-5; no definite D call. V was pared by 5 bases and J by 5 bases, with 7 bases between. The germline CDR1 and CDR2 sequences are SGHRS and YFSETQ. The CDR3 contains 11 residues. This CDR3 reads CASRFRETQYF. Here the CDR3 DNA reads TGCGCCAGCAGGTTCCGGGAGACCCAGTACTTC.

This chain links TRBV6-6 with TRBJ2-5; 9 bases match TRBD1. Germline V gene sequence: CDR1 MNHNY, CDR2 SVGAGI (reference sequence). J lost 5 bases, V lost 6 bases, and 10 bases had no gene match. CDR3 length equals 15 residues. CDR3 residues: CASRAPGQGGETQYF. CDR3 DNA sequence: TGTGCCAGCAGAGCGCCGGGACAGGGAGGGGAGACCCAGTACTTC.

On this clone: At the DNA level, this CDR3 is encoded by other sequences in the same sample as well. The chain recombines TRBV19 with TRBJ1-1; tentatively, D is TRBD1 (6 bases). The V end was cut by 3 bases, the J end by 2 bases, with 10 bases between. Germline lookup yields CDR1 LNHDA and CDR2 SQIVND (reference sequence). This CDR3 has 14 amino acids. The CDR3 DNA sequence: TGTGCCAGTAGTATCAGGGGCGGAAACACTGAAGCTTTCTTT. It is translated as CASSIRGGNTEAFF.

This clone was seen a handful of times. The CDR3 here is CASSDRDRDTEAFF. The DNA of the CDR3 is TGTGCCAGCAGCGACCGGGACAGGGACACTGAAGCTTTCTTT. The gene calls are TRBV11-3 and TRBJ1-1, with 9 bases aligning to TRBD1. The CDR3 extends over 14 amino acids. The V and J ends lost 5 bases and 3 bases, in that order; junction bases with no gene match: 4. The germline CDR1 and CDR2 sequences are SGHNT and YENEEA.

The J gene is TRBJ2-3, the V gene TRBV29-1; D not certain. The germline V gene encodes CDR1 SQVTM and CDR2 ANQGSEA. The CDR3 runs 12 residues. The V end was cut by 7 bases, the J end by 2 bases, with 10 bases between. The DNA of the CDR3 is TGCAGCGCCGAGGCTATCACAGATACGCAGTATTTT. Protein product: CSAEAITDTQYF.

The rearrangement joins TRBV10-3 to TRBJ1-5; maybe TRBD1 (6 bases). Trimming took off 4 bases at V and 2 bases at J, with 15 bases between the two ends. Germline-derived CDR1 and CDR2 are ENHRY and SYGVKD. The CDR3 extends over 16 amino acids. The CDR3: CAISAGRGMGNQPQHF. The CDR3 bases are TGTGCCATCAGTGCGGGCAGGGGTATGGGCAATCAGCCCCAGCATTTT.

CDR3 residues: CASSPEGTAKVGETQYF. In nucleotides, the CDR3 is TGTGCCAGCTCACCAGAAGGGACAGCAAAAGTGGGAGAGACCCAGTACTTC. The gene calls are TRBV18 and TRBJ2-5; 7 bases are a match to TRBD1. Looked up from germline, CDR1 is KGHSH and CDR2 is LQKENI. V lost 2 bases and J lost 4; bases outside the gene matches: 13. There are 17 residues in the CDR3.

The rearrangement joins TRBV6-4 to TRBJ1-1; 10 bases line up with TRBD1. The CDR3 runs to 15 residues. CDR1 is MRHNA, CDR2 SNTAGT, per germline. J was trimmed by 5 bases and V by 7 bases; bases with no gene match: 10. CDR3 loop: CASNYPTGGRTEAFF. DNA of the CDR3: TGTGCCAGCAACTACCCGACAGGGGGCAGAACTGAAGCTTTCTTT.

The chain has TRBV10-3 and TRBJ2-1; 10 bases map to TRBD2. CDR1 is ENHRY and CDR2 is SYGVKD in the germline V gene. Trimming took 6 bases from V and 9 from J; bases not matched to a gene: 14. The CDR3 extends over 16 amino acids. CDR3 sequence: CAISQGPSGGSGEQFF. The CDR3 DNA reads TGTGCCATCAGCCAAGGGCCTAGCGGGGGTTCTGGTGAGCAGTTCTTC.

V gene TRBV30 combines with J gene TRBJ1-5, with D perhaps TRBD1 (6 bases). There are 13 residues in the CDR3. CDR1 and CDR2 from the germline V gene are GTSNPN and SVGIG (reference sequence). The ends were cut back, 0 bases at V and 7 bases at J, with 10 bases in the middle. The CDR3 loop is CAWSVQGFQPQHF. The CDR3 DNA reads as TGTGCCTGGAGTGTACAGGGATTCCAGCCCCAGCATTTT. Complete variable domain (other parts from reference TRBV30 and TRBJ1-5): SQTIHQWPATLVQPVGSPLSLECTVEGTSNPNLYWYRQAAGRGLQLLFYSVGIGQISSEVPQNLSASRPQDRQFILSSKKLLLSDSGFYLCAWSVQGFQPQHFGDGTRLSIL.

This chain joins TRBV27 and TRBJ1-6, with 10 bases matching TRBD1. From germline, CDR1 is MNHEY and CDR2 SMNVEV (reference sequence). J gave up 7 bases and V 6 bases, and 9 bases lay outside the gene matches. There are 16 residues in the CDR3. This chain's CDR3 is CASSRVMGQGNSPLHF. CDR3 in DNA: TGTGCCAGCAGCCGAGTAATGGGACAGGGGAATTCACCCCTCCACTTT.

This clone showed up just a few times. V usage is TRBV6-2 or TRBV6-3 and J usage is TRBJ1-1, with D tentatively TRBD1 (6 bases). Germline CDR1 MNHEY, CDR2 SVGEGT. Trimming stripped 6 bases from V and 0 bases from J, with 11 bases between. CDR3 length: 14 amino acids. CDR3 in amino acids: CASSITGMNTEAFF. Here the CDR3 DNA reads TGTGCCAGCAGCATAACAGGGATGAACACTGAAGCTTTCTTT.

The CDR3 here is CASRLGLASPYEQYF. DNA for the CDR3: TGTGCCAGCAGGCTAGGACTAGCGTCGCCCTACGAGCAGTACTTC. V usage is TRBV28 and J usage is TRBJ2-7; 9 nucleotides agree with TRBD2. V gave up 6 bases and J gave up 2 bases; unmatched junction bases: 8. CDR1 MDHEN and CDR2 SYDVKM come from the germline V gene. This CDR3 is built from 15 residues.

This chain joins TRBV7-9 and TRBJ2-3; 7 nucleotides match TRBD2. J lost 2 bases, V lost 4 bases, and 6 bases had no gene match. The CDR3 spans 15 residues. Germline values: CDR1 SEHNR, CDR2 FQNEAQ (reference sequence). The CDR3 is CASSSGAGLTDTQYF. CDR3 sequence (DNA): TGTGCCAGCAGCTCGGGAGCGGGACTCACAGATACGCAGTATTTT.

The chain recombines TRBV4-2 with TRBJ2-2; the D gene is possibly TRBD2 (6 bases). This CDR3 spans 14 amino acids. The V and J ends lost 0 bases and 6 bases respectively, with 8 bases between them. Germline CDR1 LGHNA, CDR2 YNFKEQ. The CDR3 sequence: CASSQDRGAGELFF. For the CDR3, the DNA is TGTGCCAGCAGCCAAGATCGCGGGGCCGGGGAGCTGTTTTTT.

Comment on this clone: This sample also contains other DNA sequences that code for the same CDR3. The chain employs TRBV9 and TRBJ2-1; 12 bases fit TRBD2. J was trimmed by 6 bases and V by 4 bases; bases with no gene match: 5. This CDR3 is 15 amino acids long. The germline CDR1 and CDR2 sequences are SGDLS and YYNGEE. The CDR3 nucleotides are TGTGCCAGCAGCCCCCGACTAGCGGGAGTCAATGAGCAGTTCTTC. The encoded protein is CASSPRLAGVNEQFF.

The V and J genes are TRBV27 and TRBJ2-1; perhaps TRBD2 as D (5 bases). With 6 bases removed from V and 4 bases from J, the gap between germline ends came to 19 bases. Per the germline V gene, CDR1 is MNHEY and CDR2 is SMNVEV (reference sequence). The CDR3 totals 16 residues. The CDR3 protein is CASSAPRAGGYNEQFF. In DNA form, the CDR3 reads TGTGCCAGCAGCGCGCCGAGGGCAGGCGGTTACAATGAGCAGTTCTTC.

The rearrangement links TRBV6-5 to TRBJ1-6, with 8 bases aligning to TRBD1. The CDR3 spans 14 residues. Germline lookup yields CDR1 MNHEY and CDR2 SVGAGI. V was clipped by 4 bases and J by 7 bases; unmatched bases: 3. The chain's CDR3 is CASSLDRANSPLHF. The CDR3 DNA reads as TGTGCCAGCAGTTTGGACAGGGCGAATTCACCCCTCCACTTT.

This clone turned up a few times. The DNA for the CDR3 is TGTGCCAGCAGCCCCCTAGGACCGGGGGACACTGAAGCTTTCTTT. It yields the protein CASSPLGPGDTEAFF. The chain links TRBV7-2 to TRBJ1-1; TRBD1 might be the D (5 bases). This CDR3 spans 15 amino acids. CDR1 is SGHTA and CDR2 is FQGNSA in the germline V gene. The V gene lost 5 bases and the J gene lost 3 bases, with 16 bases spanning the gap.

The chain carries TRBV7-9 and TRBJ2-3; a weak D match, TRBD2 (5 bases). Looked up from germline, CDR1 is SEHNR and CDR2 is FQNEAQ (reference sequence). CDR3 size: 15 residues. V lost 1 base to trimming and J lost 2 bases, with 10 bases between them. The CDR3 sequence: CASSLVLASTDTQYF. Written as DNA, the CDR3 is TGTGCCAGCAGCTTAGTGCTAGCTTCCACAGATACGCAGTATTTT.

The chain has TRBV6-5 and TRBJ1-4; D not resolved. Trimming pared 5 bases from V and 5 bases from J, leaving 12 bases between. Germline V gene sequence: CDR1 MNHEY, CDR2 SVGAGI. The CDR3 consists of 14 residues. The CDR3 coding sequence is TGTGCCAGCAGTCCAACAGCCTACAATGAAAAACTGTTTTTT. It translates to CASSPTAYNEKLFF.